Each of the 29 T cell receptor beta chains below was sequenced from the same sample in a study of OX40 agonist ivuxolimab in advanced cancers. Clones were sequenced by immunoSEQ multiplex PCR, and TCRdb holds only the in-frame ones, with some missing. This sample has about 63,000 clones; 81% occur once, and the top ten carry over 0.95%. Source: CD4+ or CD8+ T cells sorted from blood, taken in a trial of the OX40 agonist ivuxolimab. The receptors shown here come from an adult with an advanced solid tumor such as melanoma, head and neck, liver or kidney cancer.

Here the CDR3 reads CATSRDMDYGYTF. CDR3 DNA sequence: TGTGCCACCAGCAGAGATATGGACTATGGCTACACCTTC. The chain joins TRBV15 to TRBJ1-2; D gene uncertain. CDR3 length: 13 residues. The V end lost 0 bases, the J end lost 3 bases, and 5 bases lay between the germline ends. CDR1 is LNHNV, CDR2 YYDKDF, per germline (reference sequence).

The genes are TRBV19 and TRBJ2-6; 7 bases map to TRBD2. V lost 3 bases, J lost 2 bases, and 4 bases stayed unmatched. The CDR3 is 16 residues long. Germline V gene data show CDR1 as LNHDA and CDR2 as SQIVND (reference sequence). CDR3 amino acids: CASSIAGGTGANVLTF. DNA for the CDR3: TGTGCCAGTAGTATTGCCGGGGGGACTGGGGCCAACGTCCTGACTTTC.

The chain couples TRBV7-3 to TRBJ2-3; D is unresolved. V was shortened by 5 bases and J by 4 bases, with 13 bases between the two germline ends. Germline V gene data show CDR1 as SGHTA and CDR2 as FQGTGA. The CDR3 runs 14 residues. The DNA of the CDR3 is TGTGCCAGCAGCCCCGGACGGGTCCCAGATACGCAGTATTTT. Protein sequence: CASSPGRVPDTQYF.

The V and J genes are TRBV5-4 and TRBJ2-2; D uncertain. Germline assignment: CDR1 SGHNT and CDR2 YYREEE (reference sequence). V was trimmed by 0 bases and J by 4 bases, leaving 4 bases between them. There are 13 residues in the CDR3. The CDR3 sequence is CASSLGPTGELFF. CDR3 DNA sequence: TGTGCCAGCAGCTTGGGCCCCACCGGGGAGCTGTTTTTT.

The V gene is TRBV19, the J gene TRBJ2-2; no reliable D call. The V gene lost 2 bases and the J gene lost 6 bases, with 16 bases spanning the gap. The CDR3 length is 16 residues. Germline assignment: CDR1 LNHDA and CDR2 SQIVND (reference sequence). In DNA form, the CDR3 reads TGTGCCAGTAGTATACTACGGGCAGATGGGGCCGGGGAGCTGTTTTTT. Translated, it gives CASSILRADGAGELFF. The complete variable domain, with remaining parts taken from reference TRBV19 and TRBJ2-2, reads DGGITQSPKYLFRKEGQNVTLSCEQNLNHDAMYWYRQDPGQGLRLIYYSQIVNDFQKGDIAEGYSVSREKKESFPLTVTSAQKNPTAFYLCASSILRADGAGELFFGEGSRLTVL.

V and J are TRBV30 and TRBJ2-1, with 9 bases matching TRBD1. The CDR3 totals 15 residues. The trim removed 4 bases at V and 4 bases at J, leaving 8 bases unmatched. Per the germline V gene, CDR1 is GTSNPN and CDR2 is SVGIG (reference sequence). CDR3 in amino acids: CAWMPGQGSYNEQFF. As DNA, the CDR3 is TGTGCCTGGATGCCGGGACAGGGCTCTTACAATGAGCAGTTCTTC.

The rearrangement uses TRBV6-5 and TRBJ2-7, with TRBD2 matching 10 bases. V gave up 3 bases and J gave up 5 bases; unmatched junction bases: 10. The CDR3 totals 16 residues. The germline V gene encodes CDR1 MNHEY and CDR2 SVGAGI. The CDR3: CASSYSGLAGGHEQYF. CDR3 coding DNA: TGTGCCAGCAGTTATTCAGGGTTAGCGGGGGGCCACGAGCAGTACTTC.

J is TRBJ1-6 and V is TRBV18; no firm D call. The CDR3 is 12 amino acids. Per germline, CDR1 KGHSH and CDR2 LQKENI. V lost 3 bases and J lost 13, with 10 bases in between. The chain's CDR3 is CASSPGLPPLHF. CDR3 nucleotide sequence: TGTGCCAGCTCACCGGGTTTACCTCCCCTCCACTTT.

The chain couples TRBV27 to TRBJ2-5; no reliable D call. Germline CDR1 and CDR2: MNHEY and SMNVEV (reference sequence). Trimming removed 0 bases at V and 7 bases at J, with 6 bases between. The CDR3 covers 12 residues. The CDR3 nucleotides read TGTGCCAGCAGTTTATCGGGTGTGACCCAGTACTTC. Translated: CASSLSGVTQYF.

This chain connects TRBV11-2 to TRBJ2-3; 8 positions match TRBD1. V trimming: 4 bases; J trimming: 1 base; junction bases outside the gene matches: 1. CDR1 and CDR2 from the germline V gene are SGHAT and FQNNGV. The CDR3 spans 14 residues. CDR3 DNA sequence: TGTGCCAGCAGCTCGACAGGGGGCACAGATACGCAGTATTTT. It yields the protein CASSSTGGTDTQYF. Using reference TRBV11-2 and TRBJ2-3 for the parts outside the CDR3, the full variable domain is EAGVAQSPRYKIIEKRQSVAFWCNPISGHATLYWYQQILGQGPKLLIQFQNNGVVDDSQLPKDRFSAERLKGVDSTLKIQPAKLEDSAVYLCASSSTGGTDTQYFGPGTRLTVL.

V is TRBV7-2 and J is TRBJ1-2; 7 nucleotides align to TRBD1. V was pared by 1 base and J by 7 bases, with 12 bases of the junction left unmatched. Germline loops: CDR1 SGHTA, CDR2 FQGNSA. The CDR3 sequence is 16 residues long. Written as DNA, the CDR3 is TGTGCCAGCAGCTTAGGGAGATGGGGAGGGGGCAGTGGCTACACCTTC. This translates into CASSLGRWGGGSGYTF.

This CDR3 reads CASSQGGGFQPQHF. The CDR3 DNA reads as TGCGCCAGCAGCCAGGGAGGCGGATTTCAGCCCCAGCATTTT. The V and J genes are TRBV4-1 and TRBJ1-5; D is undetermined. The germline V gene encodes CDR1 MGHRA and CDR2 YSYEKL. The CDR3 covers 14 residues. Trimming stripped 3 bases from V and 6 bases from J, with 12 bases between.

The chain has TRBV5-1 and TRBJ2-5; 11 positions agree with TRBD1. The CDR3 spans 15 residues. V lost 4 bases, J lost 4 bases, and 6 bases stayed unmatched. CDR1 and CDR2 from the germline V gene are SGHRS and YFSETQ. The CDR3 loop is CASSGGQGARETQYF. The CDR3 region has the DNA TGCGCCAGCAGCGGCGGACAGGGGGCAAGAGAGACCCAGTACTTC. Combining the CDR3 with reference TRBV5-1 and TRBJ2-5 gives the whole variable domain KAGVTQTPRYLIKTRGQQVTLSCSPISGHRSVSWYQQTPGQGLQFLFEYFSETQRNKGNFPGRFSGRQFSNSRSEMNVSTLELGDSALYLCASSGGQGARETQYFGPGTRLLVL.

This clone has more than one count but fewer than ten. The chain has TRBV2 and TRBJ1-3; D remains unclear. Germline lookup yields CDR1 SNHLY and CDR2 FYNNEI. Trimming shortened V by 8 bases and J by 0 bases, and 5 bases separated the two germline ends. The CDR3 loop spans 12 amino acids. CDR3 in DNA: TGTGCCAGCTTGAGCTCTGGAAACACCATATATTTT. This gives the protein CASLSSGNTIYF. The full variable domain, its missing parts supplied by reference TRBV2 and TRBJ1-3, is EPEVTQTPSHQVTQMGQEVILRCVPISNHLYFYWYRQILGQKVEFLVSFYNNEISEKSEIFDDQFSVERPDGSNFTLKIRSTKLEDSAMYFCASLSSGNTIYFGEGSWLTVV.

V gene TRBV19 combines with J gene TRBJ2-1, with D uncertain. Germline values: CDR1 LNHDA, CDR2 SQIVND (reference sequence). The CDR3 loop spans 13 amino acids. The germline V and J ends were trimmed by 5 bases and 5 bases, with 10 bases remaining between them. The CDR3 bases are TGTGCCAGTAGTTTTCAGGCGGACAATGAGCAGTTCTTC. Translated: CASSFQADNEQFF.

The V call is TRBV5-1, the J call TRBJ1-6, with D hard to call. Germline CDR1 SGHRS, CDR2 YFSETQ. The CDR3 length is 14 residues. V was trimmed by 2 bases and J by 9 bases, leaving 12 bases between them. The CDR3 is CASSLFDSGSPLHF. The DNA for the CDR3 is TGCGCCAGCAGCTTATTCGACTCGGGTTCACCCCTCCACTTT. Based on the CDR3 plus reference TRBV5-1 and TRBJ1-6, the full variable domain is KAGVTQTPRYLIKTRGQQVTLSCSPISGHRSVSWYQQTPGQGLQFLFEYFSETQRNKGNFPGRFSGRQFSNSRSEMNVSTLELGDSALYLCASSLFDSGSPLHFGNGTRLTVT.

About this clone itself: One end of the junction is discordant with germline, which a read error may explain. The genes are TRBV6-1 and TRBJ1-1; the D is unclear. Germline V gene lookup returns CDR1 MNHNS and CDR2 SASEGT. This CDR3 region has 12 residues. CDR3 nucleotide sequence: TGTGCAAGCAGAGGGCCGCCGATTGAAGCTTTCTTT. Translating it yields CASRGPPIEAFF.

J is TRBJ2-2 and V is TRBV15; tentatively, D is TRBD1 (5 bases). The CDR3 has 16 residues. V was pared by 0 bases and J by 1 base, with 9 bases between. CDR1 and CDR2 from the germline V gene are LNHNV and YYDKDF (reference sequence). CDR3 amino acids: CATSRDLGVNTGELFF. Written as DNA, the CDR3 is TGTGCCACCAGCAGAGATTTAGGGGTGAACACCGGGGAGCTGTTTTTT. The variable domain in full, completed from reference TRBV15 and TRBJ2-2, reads DAMVIQNPRYQVTQFGKPVTLSCSQTLNHNVMYWYQQKSSQAPKLLFHYYDKDFNNEADTPDNFQSRRPNTSFCFLDIRSPGLGDTAMYLCATSRDLGVNTGELFFGEGSRLTVL.

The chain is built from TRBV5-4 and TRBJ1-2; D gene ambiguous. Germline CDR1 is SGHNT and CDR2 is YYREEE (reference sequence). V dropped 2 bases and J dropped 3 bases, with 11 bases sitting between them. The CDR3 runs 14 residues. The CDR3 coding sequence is TGTGCCAGCAGCTTTATGGGAACCGACTATGGCTACACCTTC. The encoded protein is CASSFMGTDYGYTF. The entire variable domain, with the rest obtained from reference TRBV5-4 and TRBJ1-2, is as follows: ETGVTQSPTHLIKTRGQQVTLRCSSQSGHNTVSWYQQALGQGPQFIFQYYREEENGRGNFPPRFSGLQFPNYSSELNVNALELDDSALYLCASSFMGTDYGYTFGSGTRLTVV.

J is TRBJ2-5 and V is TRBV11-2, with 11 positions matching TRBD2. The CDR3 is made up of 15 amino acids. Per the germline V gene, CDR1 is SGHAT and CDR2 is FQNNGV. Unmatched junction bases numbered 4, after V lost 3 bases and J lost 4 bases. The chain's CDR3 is CASSFSGGDGETQYF. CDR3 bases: TGTGCCAGCAGCTTTAGCGGGGGGGACGGAGAGACCCAGTACTTC. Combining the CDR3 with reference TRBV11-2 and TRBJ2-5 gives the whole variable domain EAGVAQSPRYKIIEKRQSVAFWCNPISGHATLYWYQQILGQGPKLLIQFQNNGVVDDSQLPKDRFSAERLKGVDSTLKIQPAKLEDSAVYLCASSFSGGDGETQYFGPGTRLLVL.

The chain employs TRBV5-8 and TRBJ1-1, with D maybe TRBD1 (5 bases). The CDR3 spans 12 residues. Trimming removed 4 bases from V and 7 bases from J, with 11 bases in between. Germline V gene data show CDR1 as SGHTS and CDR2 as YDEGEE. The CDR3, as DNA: TGTGCCAGCAGCAGCAGGGTGGGTGAAGCTTTCTTT. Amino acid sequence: CASSSRVGEAFF.

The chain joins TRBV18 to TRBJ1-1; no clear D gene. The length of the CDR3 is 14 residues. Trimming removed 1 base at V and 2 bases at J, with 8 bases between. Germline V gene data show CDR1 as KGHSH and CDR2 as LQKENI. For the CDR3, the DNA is TGTGCCAGCTCACCACGGAACGTTAACACTGAAGCTTTCTTT. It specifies CASSPRNVNTEAFF.

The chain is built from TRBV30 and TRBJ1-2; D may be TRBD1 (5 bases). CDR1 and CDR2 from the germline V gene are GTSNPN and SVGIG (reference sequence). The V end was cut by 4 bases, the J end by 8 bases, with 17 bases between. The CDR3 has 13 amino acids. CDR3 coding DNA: TGTGCCTGGAAGGAGGGGCCTATGGGAGGCTACACCTTC. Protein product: CAWKEGPMGGYTF. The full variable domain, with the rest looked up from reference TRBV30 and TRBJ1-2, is SQTIHQWPATLVQPVGSPLSLECTVEGTSNPNLYWYRQAAGRGLQLLFYSVGIGQISSEVPQNLSASRPQDRQFILSSKKLLLSDSGFYLCAWKEGPMGGYTFGSGTRLTVV.

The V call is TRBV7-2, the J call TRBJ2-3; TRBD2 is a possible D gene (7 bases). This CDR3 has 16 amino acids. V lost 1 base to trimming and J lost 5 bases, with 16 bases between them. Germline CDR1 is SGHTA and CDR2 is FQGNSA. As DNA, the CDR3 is TGTGCCAGCAGCTTAGAGGGGGGGCGATGGGGAGATACGCAGTATTTT. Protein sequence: CASSLEGGRWGDTQYF.

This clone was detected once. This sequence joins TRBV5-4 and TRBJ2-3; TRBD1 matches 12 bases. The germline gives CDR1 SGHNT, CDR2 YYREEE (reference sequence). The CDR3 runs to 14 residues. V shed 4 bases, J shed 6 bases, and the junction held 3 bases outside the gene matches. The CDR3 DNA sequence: TGTGCCAGCAGCGGAGGGACAGGGGGCGATACGCAGTATTTT. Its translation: CASSGGTGGDTQYF.

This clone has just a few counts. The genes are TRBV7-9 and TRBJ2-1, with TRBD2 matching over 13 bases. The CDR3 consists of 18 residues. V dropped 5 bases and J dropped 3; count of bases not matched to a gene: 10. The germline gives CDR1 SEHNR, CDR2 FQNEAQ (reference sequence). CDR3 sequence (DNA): TGTGCCAGCAGCCCCGGACTAGCGGGGGACTCGAACTACAATGAGCAGTTCTTC. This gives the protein CASSPGLAGDSNYNEQFF.

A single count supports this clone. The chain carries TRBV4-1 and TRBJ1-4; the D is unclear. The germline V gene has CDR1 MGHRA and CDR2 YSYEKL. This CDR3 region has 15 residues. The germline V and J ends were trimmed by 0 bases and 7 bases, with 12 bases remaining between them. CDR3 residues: CASSQDRGMSEKLFF. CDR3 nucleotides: TGCGCCAGCAGCCAAGATCGAGGGATGAGTGAAAAACTGTTTTTT.

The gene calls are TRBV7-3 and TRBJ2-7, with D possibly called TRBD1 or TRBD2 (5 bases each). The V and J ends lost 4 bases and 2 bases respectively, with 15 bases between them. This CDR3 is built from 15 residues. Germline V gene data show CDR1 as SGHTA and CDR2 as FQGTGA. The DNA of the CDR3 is TGTGCCAGCAGCTACTACTCGGGGCCTACCTACGAGCAGTACTTC. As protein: CASSYYSGPTYEQYF.

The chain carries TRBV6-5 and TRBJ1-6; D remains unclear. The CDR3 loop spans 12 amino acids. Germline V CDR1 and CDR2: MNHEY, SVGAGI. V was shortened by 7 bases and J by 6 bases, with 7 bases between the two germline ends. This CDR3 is CASNRLNSPLHF. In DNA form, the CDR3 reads TGTGCCAGCAACCGGCTTAATTCACCCCTCCACTTT.